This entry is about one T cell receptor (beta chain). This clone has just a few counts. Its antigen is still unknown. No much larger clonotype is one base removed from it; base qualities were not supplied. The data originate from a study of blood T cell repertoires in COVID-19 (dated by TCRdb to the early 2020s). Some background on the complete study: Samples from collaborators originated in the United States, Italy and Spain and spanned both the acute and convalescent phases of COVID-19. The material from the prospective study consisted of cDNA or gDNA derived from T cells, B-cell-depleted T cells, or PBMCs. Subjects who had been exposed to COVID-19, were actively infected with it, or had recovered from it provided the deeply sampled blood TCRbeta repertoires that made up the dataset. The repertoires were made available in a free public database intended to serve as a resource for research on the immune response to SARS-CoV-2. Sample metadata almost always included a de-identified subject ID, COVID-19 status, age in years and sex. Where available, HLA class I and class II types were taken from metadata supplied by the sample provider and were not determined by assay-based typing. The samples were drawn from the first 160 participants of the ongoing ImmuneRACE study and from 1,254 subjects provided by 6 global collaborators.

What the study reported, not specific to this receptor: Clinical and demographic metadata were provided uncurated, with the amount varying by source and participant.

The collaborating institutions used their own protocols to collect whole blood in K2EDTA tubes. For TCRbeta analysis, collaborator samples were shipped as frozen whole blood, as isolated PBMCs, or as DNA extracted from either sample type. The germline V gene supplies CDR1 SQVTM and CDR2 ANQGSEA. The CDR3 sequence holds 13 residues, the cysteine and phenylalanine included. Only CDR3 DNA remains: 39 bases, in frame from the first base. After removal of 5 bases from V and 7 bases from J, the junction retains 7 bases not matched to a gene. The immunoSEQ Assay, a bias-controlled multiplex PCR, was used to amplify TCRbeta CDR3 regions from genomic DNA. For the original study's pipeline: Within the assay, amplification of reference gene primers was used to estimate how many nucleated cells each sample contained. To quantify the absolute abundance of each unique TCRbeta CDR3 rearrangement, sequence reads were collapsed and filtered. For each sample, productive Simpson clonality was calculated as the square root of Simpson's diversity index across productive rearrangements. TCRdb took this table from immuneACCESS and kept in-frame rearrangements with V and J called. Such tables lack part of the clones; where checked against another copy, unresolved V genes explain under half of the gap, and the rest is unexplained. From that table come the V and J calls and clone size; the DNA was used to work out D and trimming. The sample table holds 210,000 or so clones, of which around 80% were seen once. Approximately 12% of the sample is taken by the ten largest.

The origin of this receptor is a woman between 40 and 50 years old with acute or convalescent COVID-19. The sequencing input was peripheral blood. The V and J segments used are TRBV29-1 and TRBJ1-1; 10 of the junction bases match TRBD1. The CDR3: CSVSTGGLGEAFF. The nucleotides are TGCAGCGTTTCGACAGGGGGCCTTGGTGAAGCTTTCTTT.